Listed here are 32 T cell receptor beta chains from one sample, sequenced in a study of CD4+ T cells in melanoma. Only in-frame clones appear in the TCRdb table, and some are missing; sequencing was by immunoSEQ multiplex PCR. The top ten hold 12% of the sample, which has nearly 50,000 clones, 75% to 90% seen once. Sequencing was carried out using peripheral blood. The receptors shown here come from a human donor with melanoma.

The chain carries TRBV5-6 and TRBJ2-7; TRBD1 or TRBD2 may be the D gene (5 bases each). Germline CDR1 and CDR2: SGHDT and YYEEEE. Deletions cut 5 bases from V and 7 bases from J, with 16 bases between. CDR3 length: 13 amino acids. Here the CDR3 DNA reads TGTGCCAGCAGTTGGGACGGCCCCTCGGAGCAGTACTTC. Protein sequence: CASSWDGPSEQYF.

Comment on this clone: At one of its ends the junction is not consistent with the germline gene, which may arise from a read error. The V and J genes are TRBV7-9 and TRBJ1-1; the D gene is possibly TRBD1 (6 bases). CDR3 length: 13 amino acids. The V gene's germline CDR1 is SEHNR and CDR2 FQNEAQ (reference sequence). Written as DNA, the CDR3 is TGTGCCGGTGAACTAACAGGGAACACTGGAGCTTTCTTT. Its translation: CAGELTGNTGAFF.

The CDR3 sequence is CVSRGIPLYNEQFF. CDR3 DNA: TGTGTCTCCAGGGGGATCCCTCTATACAATGAGCAGTTCTTC. This chain connects TRBV6-1 to TRBJ2-1; 7 nucleotides agree with TRBD1. Looked up from germline, CDR1 is MNHNS and CDR2 is SASEGT. CDR3 length: 14 residues.

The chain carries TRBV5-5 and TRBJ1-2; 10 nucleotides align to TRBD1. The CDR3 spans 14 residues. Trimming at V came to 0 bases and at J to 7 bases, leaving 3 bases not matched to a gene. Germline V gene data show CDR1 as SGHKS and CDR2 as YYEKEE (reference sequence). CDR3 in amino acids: CASSLEGQGLGYTF. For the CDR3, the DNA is TGTGCCAGCAGCTTGGAGGGACAGGGGCTTGGCTACACCTTC.

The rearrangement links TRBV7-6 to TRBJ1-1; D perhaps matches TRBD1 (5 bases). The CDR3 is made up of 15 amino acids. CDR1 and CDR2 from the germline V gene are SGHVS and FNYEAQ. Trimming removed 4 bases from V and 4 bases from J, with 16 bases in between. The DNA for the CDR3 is TGTGCCAGCAGCTCCCGGGGGGGACCGGGCACTGAAGCTTTCTTT. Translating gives CASSSRGGPGTEAFF.

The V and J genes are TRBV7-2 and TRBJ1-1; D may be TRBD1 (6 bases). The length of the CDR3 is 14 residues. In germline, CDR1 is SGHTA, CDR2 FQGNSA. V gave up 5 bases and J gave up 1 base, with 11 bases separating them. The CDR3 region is CASSHGQSNTEAFF. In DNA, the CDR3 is TGTGCCAGCAGCCATGGACAGTCGAACACTGAAGCTTTCTTT.

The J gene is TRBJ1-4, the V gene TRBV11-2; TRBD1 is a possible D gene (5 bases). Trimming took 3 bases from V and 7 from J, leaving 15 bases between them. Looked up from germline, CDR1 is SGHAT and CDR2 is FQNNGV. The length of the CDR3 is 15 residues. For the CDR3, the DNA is TGTGCCAGCAGCTTCCCGTCCCGGGGGAGTGAAAAACTGTTTTTT. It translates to CASSFPSRGSEKLFF.

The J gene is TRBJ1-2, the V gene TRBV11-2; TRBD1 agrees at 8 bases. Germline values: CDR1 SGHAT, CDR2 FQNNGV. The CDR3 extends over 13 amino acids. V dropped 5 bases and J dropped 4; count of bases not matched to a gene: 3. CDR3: CASSGGQGYGYTF. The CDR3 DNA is TGTGCCAGCAGCGGAGGACAGGGCTATGGCTACACCTTC.

In nucleotides, the CDR3 is TGCAGCGTTGGTTCCAGACAGGGGGGCACCGGGGAGCTGTTTTTT. This codes for CSVGSRQGGTGELFF. The chain combines TRBV29-1 with TRBJ2-2; 9 nucleotides match TRBD1. V was pared by 4 bases and J by 4 bases, with 7 bases of the junction left unmatched. CDR1 and CDR2 from the germline V gene are SQVTM and ANQGSEA. The CDR3 spans 15 residues.

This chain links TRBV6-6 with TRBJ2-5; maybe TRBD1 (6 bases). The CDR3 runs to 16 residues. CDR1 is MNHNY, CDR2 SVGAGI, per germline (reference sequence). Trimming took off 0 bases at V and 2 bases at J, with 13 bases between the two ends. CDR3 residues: CASSYSITRGQETQYF. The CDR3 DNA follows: TGTGCCAGCAGTTACTCGATCACGAGGGGGCAAGAGACCCAGTACTTC.

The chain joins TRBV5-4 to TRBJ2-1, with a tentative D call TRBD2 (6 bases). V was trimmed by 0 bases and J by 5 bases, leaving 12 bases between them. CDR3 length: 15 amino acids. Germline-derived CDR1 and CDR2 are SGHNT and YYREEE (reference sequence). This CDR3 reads CASSLVAGRHNEQFF. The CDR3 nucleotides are TGTGCCAGCAGCTTGGTGGCAGGGAGGCACAATGAGCAGTTCTTC.

The chain's CDR3 is CATSGGTAVYSYTF. The DNA for the CDR3 is TGTGCCACCAGCGGCGGGACAGCCGTCTACAGCTACACCTTC. The chain uses TRBV15 and TRBJ1-2, with 7 bases aligning to TRBD1. The CDR3 loop spans 14 amino acids. Germline V gives CDR1 LNHNV, CDR2 YYDKDF (reference sequence). J was trimmed by 9 bases and V by 5 bases; bases with no gene match: 12.

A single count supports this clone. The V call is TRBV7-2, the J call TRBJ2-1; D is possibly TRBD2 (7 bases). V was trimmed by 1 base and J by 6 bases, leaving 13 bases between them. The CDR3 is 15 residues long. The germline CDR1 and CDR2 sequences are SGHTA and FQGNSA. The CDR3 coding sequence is TGTGCCAGCAGCTTAGGAGGGGGGGCGGTCAATGAGCAGTTCTTC. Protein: CASSLGGGAVNEQFF.

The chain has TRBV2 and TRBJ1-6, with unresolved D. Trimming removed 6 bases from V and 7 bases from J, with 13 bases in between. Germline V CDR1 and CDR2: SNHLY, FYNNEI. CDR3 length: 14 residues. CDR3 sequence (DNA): TGTGCCAGCAGGCCCTTAGGGAAAAATTCACCCCTCCACTTT. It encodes CASRPLGKNSPLHF. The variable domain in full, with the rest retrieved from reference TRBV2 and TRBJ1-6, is EPEVTQTPSHQVTQMGQEVILRCVPISNHLYFYWYRQILGQKVEFLVSFYNNEISEKSEIFDDQFSVERPDGSNFTLKIRSTKLEDSAMYFCASRPLGKNSPLHFGNGTRLTVT.

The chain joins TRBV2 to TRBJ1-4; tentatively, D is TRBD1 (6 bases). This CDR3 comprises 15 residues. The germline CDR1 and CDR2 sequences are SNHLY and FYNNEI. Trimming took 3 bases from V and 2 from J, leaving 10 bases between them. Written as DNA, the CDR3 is TGTGCCAGCAGTGACAGGGGACGTACTAATGAAAAACTGTTTTTT. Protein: CASSDRGRTNEKLFF.

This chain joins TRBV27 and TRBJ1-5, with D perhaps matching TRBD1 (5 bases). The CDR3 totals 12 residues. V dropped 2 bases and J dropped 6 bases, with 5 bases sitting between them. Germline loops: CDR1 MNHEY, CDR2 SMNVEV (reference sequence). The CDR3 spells CASSLGGQPQHF. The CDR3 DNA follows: TGTGCCAGCAGTTTAGGGGGTCAGCCCCAGCATTTT.

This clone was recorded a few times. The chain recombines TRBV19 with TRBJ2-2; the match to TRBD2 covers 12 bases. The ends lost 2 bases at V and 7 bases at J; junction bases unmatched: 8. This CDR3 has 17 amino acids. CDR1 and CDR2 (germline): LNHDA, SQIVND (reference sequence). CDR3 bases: TGTGCCAGTAGTATAACCCTAGCGGGGGGGTTTGGCGGGGAGCTGTTTTTT. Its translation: CASSITLAGGFGGELFF.

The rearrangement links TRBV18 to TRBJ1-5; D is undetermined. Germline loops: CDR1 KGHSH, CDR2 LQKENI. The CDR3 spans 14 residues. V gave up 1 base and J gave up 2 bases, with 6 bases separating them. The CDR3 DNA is TGTGCCAGCTCACCACTTAGAGGCAATCAGCCCCAGCATTTT. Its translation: CASSPLRGNQPQHF.

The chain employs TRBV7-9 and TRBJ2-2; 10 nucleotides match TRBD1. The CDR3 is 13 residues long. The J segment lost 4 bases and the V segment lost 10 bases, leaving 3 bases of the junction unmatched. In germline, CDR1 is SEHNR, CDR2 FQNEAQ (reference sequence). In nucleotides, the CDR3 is TGTGCCATACGACAGGGGGCCACCGGGGAGCTGTTTTTT. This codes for CAIRQGATGELFF.

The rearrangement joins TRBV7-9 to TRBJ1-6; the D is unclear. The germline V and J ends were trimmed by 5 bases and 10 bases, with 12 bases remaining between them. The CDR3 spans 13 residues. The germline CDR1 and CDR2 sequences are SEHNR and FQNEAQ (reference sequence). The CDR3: CASSPTLGSPLHF. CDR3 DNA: TGTGCCAGCAGCCCAACACTGGGGTCACCCCTCCACTTT. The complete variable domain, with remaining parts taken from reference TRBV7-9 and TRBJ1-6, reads DTGVSQNPRHKITKRGQNVTFRCDPISEHNRLYWYRQTLGQGPEFLTYFQNEAQLEKSRLLSDRFSAERPKGSFSTLEIQRTEQGDSAMYLCASSPTLGSPLHFGNGTRLTVT.

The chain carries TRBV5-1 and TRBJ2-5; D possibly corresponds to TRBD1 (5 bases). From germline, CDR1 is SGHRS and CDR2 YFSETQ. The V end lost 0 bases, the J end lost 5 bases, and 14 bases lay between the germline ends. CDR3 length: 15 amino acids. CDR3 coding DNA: TGCGCCAGCAGCTTGGGGACACTTACACTGGAGACCCAGTACTTC. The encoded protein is CASSLGTLTLETQYF.

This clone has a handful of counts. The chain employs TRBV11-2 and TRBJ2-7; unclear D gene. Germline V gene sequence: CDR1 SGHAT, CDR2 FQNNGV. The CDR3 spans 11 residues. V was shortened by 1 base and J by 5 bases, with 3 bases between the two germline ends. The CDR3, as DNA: TGTGCCAGCAGCTTAGTCGACGAGCAGTACTTC. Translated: CASSLVDEQYF.

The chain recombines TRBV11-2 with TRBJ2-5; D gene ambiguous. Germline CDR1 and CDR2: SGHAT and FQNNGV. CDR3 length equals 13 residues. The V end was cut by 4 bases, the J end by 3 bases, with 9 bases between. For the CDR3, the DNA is TGTGCCAGCAGCTATTCGGAAAAAGAGACCCAGTACTTC. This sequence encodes CASSYSEKETQYF.

CDR3 protein: CASSERGDRNYGYTF. The CDR3 region has the DNA TGTGCCAGCAGTGAACGGGGAGACAGAAACTATGGCTACACCTTC. The chain uses TRBV6-1 and TRBJ1-2, with D possibly being TRBD1 (5 bases). V dropped 2 bases and J dropped 2 bases, with 12 bases sitting between them. Germline CDR1 is MNHNS and CDR2 is SASEGT. The CDR3 runs 15 residues.

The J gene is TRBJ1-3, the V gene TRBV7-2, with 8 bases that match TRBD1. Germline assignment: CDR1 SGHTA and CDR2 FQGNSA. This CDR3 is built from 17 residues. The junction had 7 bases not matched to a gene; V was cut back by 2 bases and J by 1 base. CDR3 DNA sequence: TGTGCCAGCAGCTTAACAGGGGGACGCTTATCTGGAAACACCATATATTTT. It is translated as CASSLTGGRLSGNTIYF.

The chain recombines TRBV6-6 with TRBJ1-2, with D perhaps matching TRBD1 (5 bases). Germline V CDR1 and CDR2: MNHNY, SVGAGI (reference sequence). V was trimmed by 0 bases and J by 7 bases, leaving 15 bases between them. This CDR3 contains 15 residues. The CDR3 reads CASSYSGGGVGGYTF. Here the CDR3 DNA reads TGTGCCAGCAGTTACTCAGGTGGAGGGGTGGGTGGCTACACCTTC.

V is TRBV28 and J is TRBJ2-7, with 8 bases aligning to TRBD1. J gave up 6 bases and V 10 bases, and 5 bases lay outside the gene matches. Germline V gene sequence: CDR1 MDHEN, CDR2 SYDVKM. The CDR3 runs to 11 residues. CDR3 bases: TGTGCCACAGGACAGGGATCCGAGCAGTACTTC. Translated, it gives CATGQGSEQYF.

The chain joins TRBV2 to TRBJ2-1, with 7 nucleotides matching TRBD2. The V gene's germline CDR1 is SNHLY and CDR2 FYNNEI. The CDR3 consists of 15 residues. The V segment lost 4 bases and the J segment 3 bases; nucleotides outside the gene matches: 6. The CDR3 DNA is TGTGCCAGCAGTGTGGGGGGGGGAGGCTACAATGAGCAGTTCTTC. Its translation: CASSVGGGGYNEQFF.

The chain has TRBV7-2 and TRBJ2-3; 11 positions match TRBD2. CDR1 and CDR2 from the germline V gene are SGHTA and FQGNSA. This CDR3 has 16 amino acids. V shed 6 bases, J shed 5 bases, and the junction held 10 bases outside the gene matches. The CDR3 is CASRYNSGGAGDTQYF. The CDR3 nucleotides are TGTGCCAGCAGGTACAATAGCGGGGGGGCCGGAGATACGCAGTATTTT.

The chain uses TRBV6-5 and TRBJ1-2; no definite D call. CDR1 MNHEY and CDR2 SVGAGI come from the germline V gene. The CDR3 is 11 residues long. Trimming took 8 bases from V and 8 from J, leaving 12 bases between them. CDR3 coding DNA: TGTGCCAGCTGGTCCGAGCGGGGCTACACCTTC. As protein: CASWSERGYTF.

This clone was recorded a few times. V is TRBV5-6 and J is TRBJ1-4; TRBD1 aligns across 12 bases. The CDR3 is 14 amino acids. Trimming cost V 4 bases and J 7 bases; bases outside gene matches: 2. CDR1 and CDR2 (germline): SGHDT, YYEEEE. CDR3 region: CASSGDRGREKLFF. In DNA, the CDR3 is TGTGCCAGCAGCGGGGACAGGGGGCGTGAAAAACTGTTTTTT.

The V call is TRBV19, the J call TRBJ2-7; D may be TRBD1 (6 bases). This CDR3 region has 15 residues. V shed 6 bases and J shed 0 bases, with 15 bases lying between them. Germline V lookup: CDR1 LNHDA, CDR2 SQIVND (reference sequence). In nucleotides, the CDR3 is TGTGCCAGTAGCCTCTCTACAGGGAGCTCCTACGAGCAGTACTTC. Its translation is CASSLSTGSSYEQYF.